One sample yielded the 6 T cell receptor beta chains listed below, sequenced in a study of CD4 and CD8 cells across lung adenocarcinoma regions. One entry per CDR3 protein, called by TCRdb with MiXCR from the PCR reads. The sample shows tens of thousands of distinct CDR3 sequences, about half of them seen only once. Sample: CD8+ T cells from the center of a lung tumor. The source of these receptors is a male donor with lung adenocarcinoma. The CD4 and CD8 labels of this study may be unreliable.

With respect to this clonotype: At one end, the junction sequence differs from germline, possibly due to a read error. V and J are TRBV6-1 and TRBJ2-3; no reliable D call. The CDR3 has 12 residues. CDR1 and CDR2 from the germline V gene are MNHNS and SASEGT. The CDR3 region has the DNA TGTGCCCAGGCTGTGAGCACCGATACGCAGTATTTT. Its translation is CAQAVSTDTQYF.

This clonotype has just one count. The V and J genes are TRBV11-3 and TRBJ2-5; no clear D gene. V was clipped by 2 bases and J by 1 base, with 5 bases between them. Germline CDR1 SGHNT, CDR2 YENEEA. The CDR3 totals 13 residues. CDR3 sequence (DNA): TGTGCCAGCAGCTTAAGAACCCAAGAGACCCAGTACTTC. Its translation is CASSLRTQETQYF.

Ten or more counts support this clonotype. The rearrangement links TRBV6-1 to TRBJ1-2; 8 bases line up with TRBD1. CDR3 size: 14 residues. Germline V gene lookup returns CDR1 MNHNS and CDR2 SASEGT. V trimming: 6 bases; J trimming: 4 bases; junction bases outside the gene matches: 7. CDR3 in amino acids: CASRSLGTGYGYTF. Here the CDR3 DNA reads TGTGCCAGCAGATCCCTCGGGACAGGCTATGGCTACACCTTC.

This clonotype was seen a handful of times. The chain has TRBV11-2 and TRBJ2-2, with D perhaps matching TRBD2 (7 bases). Germline lookup yields CDR1 SGHAT and CDR2 FQNNGV. Trimming removed 4 bases at V and 4 bases at J, with 19 bases between. The CDR3 is 17 amino acids. CDR3 nucleotide sequence: TGTGCCAGCAGCTCCGAGGCGCGGGGGCGCGGCACCGGGGAGCTGTTTTTT. It specifies CASSSEARGRGTGELFF.

This clonotype occurred a few times. The chain combines TRBV6-1 with TRBJ2-1, with 10 bases identical to TRBD1. V shed 2 bases and J 10 bases; nucleotides not matched to a gene: 11. CDR1 MNHNS and CDR2 SASEGT come from the germline V gene. There are 16 residues in the CDR3. The CDR3 sequence: CASSESPGQGYEEQFF. The CDR3 DNA reads TGTGCCAGCAGTGAAAGTCCGGGACAGGGGTACGAGGAGCAGTTCTTC.

The V call is TRBV6-1, the J call TRBJ2-3, with D perhaps matching TRBD1 or TRBD2 (6 bases each). With the DNA end fitting TRBJ2-7 better, the J assignment may be wrong. The CDR3 covers 14 residues. The germline gives CDR1 MNHNS, CDR2 SASEGT. This chain's CDR3 is CAGRLGGGPDTQYF. CDR3 nucleotides: TGTGCCGGGAGACTAGGGGGAGGCCCAGATACGCAGTACTTC.